The 20 T cell receptor beta chains reported below all come from one sample, sequenced in a study of control samples from healthy donors and cancer patients. Assay: immunoSEQ multiplex PCR; the TCRdb copy retains only in-frame clones and omits some. The data show about 160,000 clones, with approximately 94% seen just once and approximately 14% held by the top ten. The sequenced material came from PBMCs. The receptors shown here come from a man in his fifties or sixties with colorectal cancer.

For the CDR3, the DNA is TGCGCCAGCAGCCAAGATCTGGGCAGGCCCCCGGATGGCTACACCTTC. Protein sequence: CASSQDLGRPPDGYTF. The rearrangement links TRBV4-3 to TRBJ1-2; unclear D gene. Germline-derived CDR1 and CDR2 are LGHNA and YSLEER. V was shortened by 0 bases and J by 6 bases, with 17 bases between the two germline ends. This CDR3 contains 16 residues.

This chain connects TRBV7-7 to TRBJ2-2, with 7 bases aligning to TRBD2. The CDR3 runs 16 residues. Germline V gene data show CDR1 as SSHAT and CDR2 as FNYEAQ (reference sequence). The V segment lost 4 bases and the J segment 5 bases; nucleotides outside the gene matches: 10. This chain's CDR3 is CASSSGGSVRTGELFF. Here the CDR3 DNA reads TGTGCCAGCAGCTCGGGGGGTAGCGTACGGACCGGGGAGCTGTTTTTT.

V gene TRBV5-4 combines with J gene TRBJ2-7; 7 bases align to TRBD1. CDR3 length equals 14 residues. V was pared by 5 bases and J by 1 base, with 6 bases of the junction left unmatched. Per germline, CDR1 SGHNT and CDR2 YYREEE (reference sequence). The CDR3 nucleotides read TGTGCCAGCAGACACGACAGGGATTCCTACGAGCAGTACTTC. Amino acid sequence: CASRHDRDSYEQYF.

The chain has TRBV10-3 and TRBJ1-5, with D perhaps TRBD1 (5 bases). Germline lookup yields CDR1 ENHRY and CDR2 SYGVKD. The CDR3 extends over 15 amino acids. The ends were cut back, 6 bases at V and 1 base at J, with 13 bases in the middle. The CDR3 region is CAISSGTPSNQPQHF. CDR3 in DNA: TGTGCCATCAGCTCCGGGACTCCCAGCAATCAGCCCCAGCATTTT.

The chain is built from TRBV2 and TRBJ2-3; D is uncertain. V was pared by 2 bases and J by 4 bases, with 4 bases between. Germline lookup yields CDR1 SNHLY and CDR2 FYNNEI. CDR3 length: 12 residues. The CDR3: CASSEWADTQYF. DNA for the CDR3: TGTGCCAGCAGTGAATGGGCAGATACGCAGTATTTT.

The chain links TRBV10-2 to TRBJ1-1; the D gene is possibly TRBD1 (5 bases). Per the germline V gene, CDR1 is WSHSY and CDR2 is SAAADI. The CDR3 contains 14 residues. Trimming took 6 bases from V and 0 from J, leaving 11 bases between them. CDR3 in amino acids: CASSPGGVNTEAFF. CDR3 in DNA: TGCGCCAGCAGCCCCGGGGGGGTGAACACTGAAGCTTTCTTT.

The chain recombines TRBV4-3 with TRBJ2-5; D is unclear. Germline values: CDR1 LGHNA, CDR2 YSLEER. Between the trimmed V and J ends, which lost 1 base and 5 bases, there was a span of 14 bases. This CDR3 region has 15 residues. Here the CDR3 DNA reads TGCGCCAGCAGCCAAGGAGCCAGCTTTGGGGAGACCCAGTACTTC. This encodes CASSQGASFGETQYF.

This chain connects TRBV9 to TRBJ2-7, with D perhaps matching TRBD1 (5 bases). The CDR3 loop spans 14 amino acids. Germline V gives CDR1 SGDLS, CDR2 YYNGEE. The V gene lost 2 bases and the J gene lost 3 bases, with 12 bases spanning the gap. CDR3 DNA sequence: TGTGCCAGCAGCGTTGGGTGGGGCCTCTACGAGCAGTACTTC. It translates to CASSVGWGLYEQYF.

V usage is TRBV27 and J usage is TRBJ2-3, with 9 bases fitting TRBD1. The junction had 3 bases not matched to a gene; V was cut back by 6 bases and J by 2 bases. In germline, CDR1 is MNHEY, CDR2 SMNVEV (reference sequence). The length of the CDR3 is 14 residues. The CDR3: CASSWTGVTDTQYF. CDR3 bases: TGTGCCAGCAGCTGGACAGGGGTCACAGATACGCAGTATTTT.

The V and J genes are TRBV19 and TRBJ1-5; D ambiguous. CDR3 length: 14 residues. Deletions cut 3 bases from V and 7 bases from J, with 13 bases between. Germline lookup yields CDR1 LNHDA and CDR2 SQIVND (reference sequence). The CDR3 sequence: CASSISVSGQPQHF. The CDR3 DNA reads TGTGCCAGTAGTATTAGTGTTTCGGGGCAGCCCCAGCATTTT.

The chain joins TRBV7-2 to TRBJ2-3, with 8 bases that match TRBD2. The CDR3 length is 14 residues. Germline loops: CDR1 SGHTA, CDR2 FQGNSA. J gave up 6 bases and V 5 bases, and 7 bases lay outside the gene matches. CDR3 DNA sequence: TGTGCCAGCAGCCTCCGGGGGGGCGGCGATACGCAGTATTTT. This gives the protein CASSLRGGGDTQYF.

CDR3 nucleotides: TGTGCCAGCCGAATACCGGGCCCCTACGAGCAGTACTTC. Its protein is CASRIPGPYEQYF. The chain employs TRBV11-2 and TRBJ2-7, with no clear D. Deletions cut 8 bases from V and 2 bases from J, with 13 bases between. Germline CDR1 SGHAT, CDR2 FQNNGV. The CDR3 has 13 amino acids.

The chain is built from TRBV29-1 and TRBJ2-5, with 12 bases identical to TRBD2. Germline-derived CDR1 and CDR2 are SQVTM and ANQGSEA. The CDR3 extends over 15 amino acids. V was pared by 6 bases and J by 4 bases, with 9 bases of the junction left unmatched. For the CDR3, the DNA is TGCAGCGTCACACCTCCGGGACTAGCGGGAGAGACCCAGTACTTC. This gives the protein CSVTPPGLAGETQYF.

The V call is TRBV6-2 or TRBV6-3, the J call TRBJ1-1, with 7 bases aligning to TRBD1. This CDR3 has 13 residues. Germline assignment: CDR1 MNHEY and CDR2 SVGEGT. V gave up 6 bases and J gave up 5 bases; unmatched junction bases: 6. The CDR3 loop reads CASSQGEGTEAFF. The CDR3 nucleotides are TGTGCCAGCAGCCAGGGGGAGGGGACTGAAGCTTTCTTT.

CDR3 bases: TGTGCCAGCAGTTACGATCTCGGCGGGGCCAACGTCCTGACTTTC. This codes for CASSYDLGGANVLTF. This chain links TRBV6-5 with TRBJ2-6; D is unresolved. CDR1 is MNHEY, CDR2 SVGAGI, per germline. The CDR3 has 15 residues. V lost 2 bases and J lost 4, with 9 bases in between.

This clone was observed a single time. The gene calls are TRBV19 and TRBJ1-4, with D possibly matching TRBD1 (5 bases). Between the trimmed V and J ends, which lost 7 bases and 8 bases, there was a span of 14 bases. Germline loops: CDR1 LNHDA, CDR2 SQIVND (reference sequence). The CDR3 spans 13 residues. For the CDR3, the DNA is TGTGCCAGTAACCCGGGGGTAAGAGAAAAACTGTTTTTT. As protein: CASNPGVREKLFF.

This rearrangement joins TRBV2 to TRBJ2-7, with D possibly being TRBD1 (5 bases). V dropped 5 bases and J dropped 3 bases, with 8 bases sitting between them. From germline, CDR1 is SNHLY and CDR2 FYNNEI. The CDR3 spans 12 residues. CDR3 in amino acids: CASSLTGYEQYF. CDR3 in DNA: TGTGCCAGCAGTCTTACAGGCTACGAGCAGTACTTC.

The V call is TRBV7-2, the J call TRBJ1-3; 9 positions match TRBD1. The germline CDR1 and CDR2 sequences are SGHTA and FQGNSA. The CDR3 totals 14 residues. J gave up 3 bases and V 5 bases, and 2 bases lay outside the gene matches. In DNA form, the CDR3 reads TGTGCCAGCAGCAGGACAGGGGATGGAAACACCATATATTTT. Its protein product is CASSRTGDGNTIYF.

This chain uses TRBV11-2 with TRBJ2-7; 11 nucleotides align to TRBD2. Losses at the gene ends were 3 bases for V and 0 bases for J; bases not matched to a gene: 1. Germline V gene sequence: CDR1 SGHAT, CDR2 FQNNGV. The CDR3 consists of 15 residues. CDR3 in DNA: TGTGCCAGCAGCTTTAGCGGGGGGGGCTCCTACGAGCAGTACTTC. This gives the protein CASSFSGGGSYEQYF.

Comments on this clone: The CDR3 does not end in the conserved phenylalanine or tryptophan, so this is likely a read error. It is unclear where the CDR3 begins or ends on the DNA, so no DNA is shown, and the CDR3 is as TCRdb lists it. The gene calls are TRBV27 and TRBJ1-1. The CDR3 totals 13 residues, both ends included. Per the germline V gene, CDR1 is MNHEY and CDR2 is SMNVEV (reference sequence). CDR3 loop: CASSLAKNGDPDL.